The entry that follows covers one TCR beta chain sequence. The protocol was immunoSEQ multiplex PCR, while the TCRdb copy is restricted to in-frame clones and leaves out a portion. This sample has tens of thousands of clones; about four fifths occur once, and the top ten carry 38%. CDR3 length: 14 residues. Germline V CDR1 and CDR2: MNHEY, SMNVEV (reference sequence). The V segment lost 7 bases and the J segment 5 bases; nucleotides outside the gene matches: 7. This record belongs to a study of control samples from healthy donors and cancer patients. Sequenced material: PBMCs. This TCR derives from a man between 65 and 80 years old with lung cancer. The chain carries TRBV27 and TRBJ2-1, with 8 bases identical to TRBD2. The CDR3 DNA reads TGTGCCAGCAAGGGACTAGAGTTCCACAATGAGCAGTTCTTC. Translation gives CASKGLEFHNEQFF.